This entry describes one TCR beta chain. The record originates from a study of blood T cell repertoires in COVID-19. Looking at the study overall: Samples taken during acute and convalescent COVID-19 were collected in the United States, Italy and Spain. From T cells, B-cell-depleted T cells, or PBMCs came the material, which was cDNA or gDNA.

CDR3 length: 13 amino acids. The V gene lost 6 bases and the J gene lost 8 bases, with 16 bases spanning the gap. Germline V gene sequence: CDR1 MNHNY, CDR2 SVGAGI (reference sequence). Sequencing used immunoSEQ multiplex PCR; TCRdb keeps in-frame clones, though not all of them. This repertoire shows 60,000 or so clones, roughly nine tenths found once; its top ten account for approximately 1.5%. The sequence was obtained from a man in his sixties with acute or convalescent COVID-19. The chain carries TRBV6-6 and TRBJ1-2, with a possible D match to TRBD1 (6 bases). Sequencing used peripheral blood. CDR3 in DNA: TGTGCCAGCAGGTCGACAGGTCGCCCCGGCTACACCTTC. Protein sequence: CASRSTGRPGYTF.